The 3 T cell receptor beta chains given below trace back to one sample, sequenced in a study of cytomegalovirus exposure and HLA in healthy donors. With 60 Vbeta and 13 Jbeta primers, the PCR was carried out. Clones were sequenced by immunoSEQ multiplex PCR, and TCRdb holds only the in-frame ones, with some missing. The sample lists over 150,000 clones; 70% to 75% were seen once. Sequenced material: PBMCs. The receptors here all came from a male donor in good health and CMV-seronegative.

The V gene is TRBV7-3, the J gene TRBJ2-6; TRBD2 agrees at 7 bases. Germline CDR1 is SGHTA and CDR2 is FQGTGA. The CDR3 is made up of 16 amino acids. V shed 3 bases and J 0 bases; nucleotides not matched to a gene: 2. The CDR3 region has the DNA TGTGCCAGCAGCTTCCGGACTAGCTCTGGGGCCAACGTCCTGACTTTC. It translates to CASSFRTSSGANVLTF.

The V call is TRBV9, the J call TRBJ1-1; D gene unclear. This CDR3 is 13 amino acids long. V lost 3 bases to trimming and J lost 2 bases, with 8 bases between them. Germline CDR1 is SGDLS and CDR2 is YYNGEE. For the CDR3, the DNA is TGTGCCAGCAGCGCGACACGCAACACTGAAGCTTTCTTT. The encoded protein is CASSATRNTEAFF.

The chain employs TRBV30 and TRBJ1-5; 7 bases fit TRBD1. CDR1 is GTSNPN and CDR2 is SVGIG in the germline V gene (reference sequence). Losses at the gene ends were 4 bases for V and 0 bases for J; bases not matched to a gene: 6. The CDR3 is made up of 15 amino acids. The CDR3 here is CAWTRGDYSNQPQHF. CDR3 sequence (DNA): TGTGCCTGGACCAGGGGGGATTATAGCAATCAGCCCCAGCATTTT.